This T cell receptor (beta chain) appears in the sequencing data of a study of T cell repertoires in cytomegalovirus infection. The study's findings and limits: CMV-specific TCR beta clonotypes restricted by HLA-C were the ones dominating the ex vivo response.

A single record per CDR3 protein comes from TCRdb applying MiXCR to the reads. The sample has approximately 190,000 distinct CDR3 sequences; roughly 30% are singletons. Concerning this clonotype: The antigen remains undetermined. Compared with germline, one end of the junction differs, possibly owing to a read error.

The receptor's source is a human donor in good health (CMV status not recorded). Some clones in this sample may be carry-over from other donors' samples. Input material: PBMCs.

CDR3 protein: CACSLADNYGYTF. In DNA form, the CDR3 reads TGTGCCTGCAGCTTGGCAGACAACTATGGCTACACCTTC. The chain recombines TRBV7-2 with TRBJ1-2, with no clear D. This CDR3 spans 13 amino acids. Germline V CDR1 and CDR2: SGHTA, FQGNSA.